The clone carrying this T cell receptor beta chain was observed a few times. Its antigen is unidentified. The CDR3 loop spans 18 amino acids. Germline V lookup: CDR1 MNHEY, CDR2 SMNVEV (reference sequence). The ends were cut back, 6 bases at V and 4 bases at J, with 26 bases in the middle. The data stem from a study of beta chain features in type 1 diabetes. Purity exceeding 98% was reached by all sorted populations. As every portion of the isolated RNA was reverse transcribed, the sequencing read expressed TCRB transcripts. Deep immunoSEQ sequencing covered naive, central memory and regulatory T cell samples. Sequencing used immunoSEQ multiplex PCR; TCRdb keeps in-frame clones, though not all of them. The profile shows around 500,000 clones, approximately 10% of them singletons. General study findings and limits: Junctions at VDJ sites from type 1 diabetes patients had fewer insertions and more deletions.

The chain joins TRBV27 to TRBJ2-3; TRBD2 is a possible D gene (5 bases). The sequenced sample was naive CD4+ T cells from blood. The clonotype originates from a woman under 30 in good health. In DNA, the CDR3 is TGTGCCAGCAGACCCTTTTATTTAGCCGGGATCCGCGCAGATACGCAGTATTTT. Its translation is CASRPFYLAGIRADTQYF.